This record concerns one T cell receptor (beta chain) sequence. The antigen remains unidentified. This specimen comes from a study of cytomegalovirus exposure and HLA in healthy donors. About the research overall: T cells numbering about 180 million yielded some 110 million unique TCR beta sequences in an earlier analysis.

Whole-study results and caveats: Some public TCRs appeared in many individuals, while most sequences were rare.

Use of 60 Vbeta and 13 Jbeta primers characterized the PCR. Some clones are missing from TCRdb's copy, which holds only in-frame ones; the method was immunoSEQ multiplex PCR. The data contain about 160,000 clones, 85% of them singletons. CDR3 size: 14 residues. Per the germline V gene, CDR1 is MNHNS and CDR2 is SASEGT. With 10 bases removed from V and 6 bases from J, the gap between germline ends came to 19 bases. The chain employs TRBV6-1 and TRBJ2-1; maybe TRBD1 (6 bases). Sample: PBMCs. The source is a boy between 2 and 10 years old in good health and CMV-seronegative. CDR3 sequence (DNA): TGTGCCACGAGCCCCAGGGGACCCCCCAATGAGCAGTTCTTC. It is translated as CATSPRGPPNEQFF.